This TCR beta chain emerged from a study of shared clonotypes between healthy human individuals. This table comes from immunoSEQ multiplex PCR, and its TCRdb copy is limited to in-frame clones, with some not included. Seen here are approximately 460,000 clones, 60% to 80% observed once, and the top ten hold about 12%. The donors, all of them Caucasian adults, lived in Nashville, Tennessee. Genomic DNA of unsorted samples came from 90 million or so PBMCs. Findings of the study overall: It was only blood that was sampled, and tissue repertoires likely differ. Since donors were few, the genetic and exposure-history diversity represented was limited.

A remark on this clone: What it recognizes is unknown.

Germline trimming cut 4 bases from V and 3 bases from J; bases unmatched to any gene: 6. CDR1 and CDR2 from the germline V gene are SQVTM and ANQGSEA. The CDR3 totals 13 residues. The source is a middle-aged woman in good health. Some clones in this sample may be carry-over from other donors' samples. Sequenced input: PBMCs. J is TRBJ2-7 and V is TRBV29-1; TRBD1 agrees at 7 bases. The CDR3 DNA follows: TGCAGCGTTGGGGTTAACAGGGGCTACGAGCAGTACTTC. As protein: CSVGVNRGYEQYF.